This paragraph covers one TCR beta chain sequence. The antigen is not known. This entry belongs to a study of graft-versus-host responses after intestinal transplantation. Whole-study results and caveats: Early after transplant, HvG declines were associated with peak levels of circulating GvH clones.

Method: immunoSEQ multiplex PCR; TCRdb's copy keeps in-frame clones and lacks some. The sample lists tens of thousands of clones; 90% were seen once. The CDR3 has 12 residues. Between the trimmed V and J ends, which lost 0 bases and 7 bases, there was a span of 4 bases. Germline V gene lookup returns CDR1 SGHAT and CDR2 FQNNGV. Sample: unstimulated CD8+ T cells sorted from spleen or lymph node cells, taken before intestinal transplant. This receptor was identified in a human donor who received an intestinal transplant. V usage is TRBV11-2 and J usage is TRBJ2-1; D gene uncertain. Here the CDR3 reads CASSLDGNEQFF. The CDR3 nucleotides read TGTGCCAGCAGCTTAGACGGTAATGAGCAGTTCTTC.